What follows are 17 T cell receptor beta chains derived from one specimen sequenced in a study of spatial heterogeneity in lung cancer. TCRdb reanalysed the 5' RACE reads using MiXCR and keeps one entry per CDR3 protein. The table has approximately 11,000 distinct CDR3 sequences, 3.7% seen once. The time point was: sample taken at primary tumor resection. The material was PBMCs, obtained at surgery. The receptors were sampled from a female donor with early-stage non-small cell lung cancer.

This clonotype showed up many times. Relative to the germline gene, one junction end is altered; a read error may explain this. This rearrangement joins TRBV13 to TRBJ2-3; 9 nucleotides agree with TRBD2. This CDR3 has 17 residues. Germline CDR1 PRHDT, CDR2 FYEKMQ (reference sequence). CDR3 DNA: TGTGCCAGCAGCTTAGGGACAGCACTAGCGGGCCCAGAAACGCAGTATTTT. Translated: CASSLGTALAGPETQYF.

This clonotype was detected only a few times. The chain carries TRBV7-2 and TRBJ2-7, with TRBD2 matching over 12 bases. The CDR3 contains 15 residues. Germline V gene lookup returns CDR1 SGHTA and CDR2 FQGNSA. Trimming took 2 bases from V and 7 from J; bases not matched to a gene: 6. The CDR3 here is CASSLLAGGPEEQYF. The CDR3 DNA reads as TGTGCCAGCAGCTTACTAGCGGGGGGGCCCGAGGAGCAGTACTTC.

At least ten counts were recorded for this clonotype. V is TRBV15 and J is TRBJ2-5, with unresolved D. The CDR3 consists of 13 residues. Trimming left V 3 bases short and J 1 base short, with 6 bases between. The germline V gene encodes CDR1 LNHNV and CDR2 YYDKDF (reference sequence). The CDR3: CATSRSSQETQYF. The CDR3 region has the DNA TGTGCCACCAGCAGGAGTAGCCAAGAGACCCAGTACTTC.

The sample holds many counts of this clonotype. This rearrangement joins TRBV28 to TRBJ2-1, with D possibly being TRBD1 or TRBD2 (5 bases each). There are 16 residues in the CDR3. With 3 bases removed from V and 8 bases from J, the gap between germline ends came to 20 bases. CDR1 MDHEN and CDR2 SYDVKM come from the germline V gene. The chain's CDR3 is CASSLGSSSLGDEQFF. DNA for the CDR3: TGTGCCAGCAGTTTGGGTAGCTCCTCTCTGGGGGATGAGCAGTTCTTC.

This clonotype was seen repeatedly, ten times or more. The V and J genes are TRBV12-3 or TRBV12-4 and TRBJ2-2, with 8 positions matching TRBD2. CDR3 length: 17 residues. With V trimmed by 7 bases and J by 1 base, 11 bases remained unmatched. The CDR3 sequence: CASTSGSQVRNTGELFF. DNA of the CDR3: TGTGCCAGCACCAGCGGGAGTCAGGTTAGGAACACCGGGGAGCTGTTTTTT.

This clonotype was observed a few times. This rearrangement joins TRBV14 to TRBJ1-2, with D unresolved. The germline V gene has CDR1 SGHDN and CDR2 FVKESK. The CDR3 consists of 13 residues. V lost 0 bases to trimming and J lost 7 bases, with 9 bases between them. The CDR3, as DNA: TGTGCCAGCAGCCAAGATCTGGAGGGTGGCTACACCTTC. It is translated as CASSQDLEGGYTF.

The V gene is TRBV6-5, the J gene TRBJ2-3, with 7 nucleotides matching TRBD2. V lost 6 bases to trimming and J lost 0 bases; unmatched junction nucleotides: 0. This CDR3 contains 13 residues. CDR1 MNHEY and CDR2 SVGAGI come from the germline V gene. DNA for the CDR3: TGTGCCAGCAGGGGGGGGAGCACAGATACGCAGTATTTT. Translating gives CASRGGSTDTQYF.

This clonotype was observed at least ten times. The CDR3 here is CASSYGSGDTQYF. The CDR3 DNA is TGTGCCAGCTCATACGGTTCGGGAGATACGCAGTATTTT. V gene TRBV18 combines with J gene TRBJ2-3, with D uncertain. This CDR3 is built from 13 residues. Germline loops: CDR1 KGHSH, CDR2 LQKENI. Between the trimmed V and J ends, which lost 5 bases and 5 bases, there was a span of 11 bases.

This clonotype showed up many times. The gene calls are TRBV18 and TRBJ1-1; the D gene is possibly TRBD1 (5 bases). Looked up from germline, CDR1 is KGHSH and CDR2 is LQKENI. This CDR3 contains 14 residues. Trimming cost V 6 bases and J 1 base, with 12 bases left between them. CDR3 loop: CASSPDSANTEAFF. The CDR3 nucleotides read TGTGCCAGCTCGCCCGACAGCGCGAACACTGAAGCTTTCTTT.

This clonotype was recorded many times. The V gene is TRBV7-9, the J gene TRBJ1-6; 7 bases align to TRBD1. Germline CDR1 reads SEHNR; CDR2 reads FQNEAQ (reference sequence). The ends lost 4 bases at V and 7 bases at J; junction bases unmatched: 10. The CDR3 covers 16 residues. The CDR3 DNA is TGTGCCAGCAGCTCTTCCTTACAGGGGATAAATTCACCCCTCCACTTT. Its translation is CASSSSLQGINSPLHF.

At least ten counts were recorded for this clonotype. The J gene is TRBJ1-4, the V gene TRBV5-1, with D tentatively TRBD1 (5 bases). Germline CDR1 reads SGHRS; CDR2 reads YFSETQ. The CDR3 loop spans 14 amino acids. The V end was cut by 2 bases, the J end by 4 bases, with 9 bases between. The CDR3 nucleotides read TGCGCCAGCAGCTTTGGGGGTCTTAATGAAAAACTGTTTTTT. It yields the protein CASSFGGLNEKLFF.

This clonotype has ten or more counts. The J gene is TRBJ2-1, the V gene TRBV4-2, with TRBD2 matching over 8 bases. With 3 bases clipped from V and 7 bases from J, the junction kept 8 bases outside the gene matches. This CDR3 has 15 amino acids. The germline V gene has CDR1 LGHNA and CDR2 YNFKEQ. Here the CDR3 DNA reads TGTGCCAGCAGCCACCGAGCGGGAGCGGGGAATGAGCAGTTCTTC. Amino acids: CASSHRAGAGNEQFF.

In its sample, this clonotype was seen many times. The chain links TRBV3-1 to TRBJ1-2; the D gene is possibly TRBD1 (5 bases). V was pared by 0 bases and J by 8 bases, with 19 bases between. Germline assignment: CDR1 LGHDT and CDR2 YNNKEL (reference sequence). The CDR3 totals 16 residues. As DNA, the CDR3 is TGTGCCAGCAGCCAAGAACAGGCCCGAGGGGCGAGAGGCTACACCTTC. This gives the protein CASSQEQARGARGYTF. The variable domain in full, with the rest retrieved from reference TRBV3-1 and TRBJ1-2, is DTAVSQTPKYLVTQMGNDKSIKCEQNLGHDTMYWYKQDSKKFLKIMFSYNNKELIINETVPNRFSPKSPDKAHLNLHINSLELGDSAVYFCASSQEQARGARGYTFGSGTRLTVV.

This clonotype was seen many times. The V and J genes are TRBV5-1 and TRBJ2-3; a weak D match, TRBD2 (6 bases). There are 15 residues in the CDR3. V lost 1 base, J lost 4 bases, and 13 bases lay in between. The V gene's germline CDR1 is SGHRS and CDR2 YFSETQ. CDR3 region: CASSLPGGIPDTQYF. DNA for the CDR3: TGCGCCAGCAGCTTGCCCGGGGGTATACCAGATACGCAGTATTTT.

This chain connects TRBV3-1 to TRBJ1-3, with 8 bases fitting TRBD1. J was trimmed by 4 bases and V by 1 base; bases with no gene match: 3. Germline values: CDR1 LGHDT, CDR2 YNNKEL (reference sequence). There are 15 residues in the CDR3. CDR3 sequence: CASSQGRTGGNTIYF. CDR3 sequence (DNA): TGTGCCAGCAGCCAAGGCCGGACAGGGGGAAACACCATATATTTT.

This clonotype came up many times. V usage is TRBV12-3 or TRBV12-4 and J usage is TRBJ1-6; D may be TRBD1 (5 bases). The V and J ends lost 5 bases and 7 bases respectively, with 12 bases between them. The CDR3 contains 14 residues. CDR3 coding DNA: TGTGCCAGCAGTCCTCCGGGGCACAATTCACCCCTCCACTTT. Residues: CASSPPGHNSPLHF.

This clonotype was detected ten times or more. The rearrangement joins TRBV7-2 to TRBJ1-2; a possible D gene is TRBD1 (5 bases). The length of the CDR3 is 12 residues. Looked up from germline, CDR1 is SGHTA and CDR2 is FQGNSA. Trimming shortened V by 6 bases and J by 4 bases, and 9 bases separated the two germline ends. As DNA, the CDR3 is TGTGCCAGCAGTTTTGACAGCTATGGCTACACCTTC. Translation gives CASSFDSYGYTF. The complete variable domain, with remaining parts taken from reference TRBV7-2 and TRBJ1-2, reads GAGVSQSPSNKVTEKGKDVELRCDPISGHTALYWYRQSLGQGLEFLIYFQGNSAPDKSGLPSDRFSAERTGGSVSTLTIQRTQQEDSAVYLCASSFDSYGYTFGSGTRLTVV.